This T cell receptor (beta chain) was sequenced during a study of beta chain features in type 1 diabetes. General study points: At VDJ recombination sites, type 1 diabetes patients had fewer insertions and more deleted nucleotides.

All of the isolated RNA was reverse transcribed, so expressed TCRB transcripts were sequenced. The assay was immunoSEQ multiplex PCR, and TCRdb's table has in-frame clones only and misses some. This sample carries hundreds of thousands of clones, 30% of them seen once, and the ten largest clones take around 0.065%. As regards this clone: What it binds is unknown.

This clonotype was obtained from a man aged 18 to 35 in good health. Sample: naive CD4+ T cells from blood.

CDR3 bases: TGTGCCAGCAGCCCCGGGACTTTTTACTCTCACTCCTACGAGCAGTACTTC. Translating it yields CASSPGTFYSHSYEQYF. The chain carries TRBV14 and TRBJ2-7, with a weak D call TRBD2 (6 bases). Trimming took off 4 bases at V and 0 bases at J, with 19 bases between the two ends. This CDR3 has 17 residues. Germline V gene sequence: CDR1 SGHDN, CDR2 FVKESK.